This TCR beta chain emerged from a study of T-cell memory formation after mild COVID-19. TCRdb re-called the 5' RACE reads through MiXCR, storing one row per CDR3 protein. Here the sample spans 530,000 or so distinct CDR3 sequences, 17% being singletons. The V gene lost 6 bases and the J gene lost 11 bases, with 8 bases spanning the gap. The CDR3 extends over 10 amino acids. This chain connects TRBV12-3 or TRBV12-4 to TRBJ2-1; D call uncertain. This clonotype was obtained from an adult woman who had mild COVID-19 (a few samples of this study predate the infection). Cell type and time point are not known. The sequencing sample was made of PBMCs or a T cell subset sorted from them (not recorded which). CDR3 residues: CASSRSQQFF. As DNA, the CDR3 is TGTGCCAGCAGCCGGAGTCAGCAGTTCTTC.